The 6 T cell receptor beta chains reported below all come from one sample, sequenced in a study of long-term antiretroviral therapy in people with HIV. An immunoSEQ assay, version v3.0, was performed at survey level. The table came from immunoSEQ multiplex PCR; TCRdb's copy has only in-frame clones and leaves some out. The profile covers 15,000 or so clones, with 84% appearing a single time and about 7% taken by the ten largest. This specimen consisted of unsorted PBMCs, obtained 0.4 years after starting antiretroviral therapy. The receptors here all came from a man younger than 45 with HIV.

The V and J genes are TRBV7-2 and TRBJ1-2; 7 bases map to TRBD1. CDR1 SGHTA and CDR2 FQGNSA come from the germline V gene. The V segment lost 4 bases and the J segment 4 bases; nucleotides outside the gene matches: 6. The CDR3 is 14 residues long. The CDR3 coding sequence is TGTGCCAGCAGCTCTGAGGGGGCCTCCTATGGCTACACCTTC. Protein: CASSSEGASYGYTF.

The V and J genes are TRBV10-1 and TRBJ2-5, with D possibly TRBD1 on 6 matching bases. This CDR3 has 15 residues. Trimming took off 3 bases at V and 2 bases at J, with 13 bases between the two ends. Germline lookup yields CDR1 WNHNN and CDR2 SYGVQD (reference sequence). CDR3 amino acids: CASSDGSGEQETQYF. The CDR3 coding sequence is TGCGCCAGCAGTGACGGGTCAGGGGAACAAGAGACCCAGTACTTC.

The chain employs TRBV5-1 and TRBJ2-7; D perhaps matches TRBD2 (6 bases). V lost 0 bases to trimming and J lost 3 bases, with 22 bases between them. The CDR3 is 18 residues long. Germline V gene lookup returns CDR1 SGHRS and CDR2 YFSETQ. The CDR3 DNA reads TGCGCCAGCAGCTTGGCGGCCCCTGGCCTCATGGGGGGCTACGAGCAGTACTTC. Amino acids: CASSLAAPGLMGGYEQYF.

The rearrangement joins TRBV6-1 to TRBJ2-7; D might be TRBD1 (5 bases). The CDR3 extends over 22 amino acids. V was clipped by 2 bases and J by 2 bases, with 34 bases between them. CDR1 MNHNS and CDR2 SASEGT come from the germline V gene. DNA for the CDR3: TGTGCCAGCAGTGAAAGGTTGACAGCAGGGCCCCTCAGGGCCGTATACCCCTACGAGCAGTACTTC. It translates to CASSERLTAGPLRAVYPYEQYF.

This chain links TRBV2 with TRBJ1-4, with TRBD1 as a possible D gene (5 bases). The CDR3 spans 16 residues. Germline-derived CDR1 and CDR2 are SNHLY and FYNNEI. The V end was cut by 6 bases, the J end by 0 bases, with 14 bases between. CDR3 bases: TGTGCCAGCAGCCTAACGGGACGGACAACTAATGAAAAACTGTTTTTT. This encodes CASSLTGRTTNEKLFF.

The chain couples TRBV6-6 to TRBJ1-6, with D tentatively TRBD1 (5 bases). The CDR3 spans 14 residues. Trimming shortened V by 7 bases and J by 4 bases, and 11 bases separated the two germline ends. Germline V lookup: CDR1 MNHNY, CDR2 SVGAGI (reference sequence). The CDR3 region has the DNA TGTGCCAGCACCCCAGGGCAATATAATTCACCCCTCCACTTT. Translating gives CASTPGQYNSPLHF.